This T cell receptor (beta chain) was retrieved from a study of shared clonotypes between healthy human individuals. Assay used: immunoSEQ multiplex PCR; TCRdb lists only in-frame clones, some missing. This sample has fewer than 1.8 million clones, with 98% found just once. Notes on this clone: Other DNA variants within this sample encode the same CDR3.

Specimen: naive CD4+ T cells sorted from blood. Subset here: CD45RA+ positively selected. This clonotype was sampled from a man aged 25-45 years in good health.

CDR3 protein: CASSPDRGTDTQYF. The CDR3 DNA sequence: TGTGCCAGCTCACCAGACAGAGGCACAGATACGCAGTATTTT. V and J are TRBV18 and TRBJ2-3, with D maybe TRBD1 (5 bases). Trimming removed 2 bases from V and 1 base from J, with 7 bases in between. Germline V gene sequence: CDR1 KGHSH, CDR2 LQKENI. This CDR3 contains 14 residues.